This T cell receptor (beta chain) is from a study of beta chain features in type 1 diabetes. The V and J ends lost 6 bases and 8 bases respectively, with 17 bases between them. The CDR3 is made up of 15 amino acids. The germline CDR1 and CDR2 sequences are ENHRY and SYGVKD. The isolated RNA, all of it, was reverse transcribed, so expressed TCRB transcripts were what got sequenced. The protocol was immunoSEQ multiplex PCR, while the TCRdb copy is restricted to in-frame clones and leaves out a portion. The sample has about 150,000 clones, just over 9% seen once. The chain links TRBV10-3 to TRBJ1-6; D is undetermined. Sequencing used central memory CD4+ T cells from blood. The sequence derives from a woman between 18 and 29 years old in good health. The CDR3 here is CAISLREDGDSPLHF. The CDR3 DNA is TGTGCCATCAGCTTAAGGGAGGATGGGGATTCACCCCTCCACTTT.